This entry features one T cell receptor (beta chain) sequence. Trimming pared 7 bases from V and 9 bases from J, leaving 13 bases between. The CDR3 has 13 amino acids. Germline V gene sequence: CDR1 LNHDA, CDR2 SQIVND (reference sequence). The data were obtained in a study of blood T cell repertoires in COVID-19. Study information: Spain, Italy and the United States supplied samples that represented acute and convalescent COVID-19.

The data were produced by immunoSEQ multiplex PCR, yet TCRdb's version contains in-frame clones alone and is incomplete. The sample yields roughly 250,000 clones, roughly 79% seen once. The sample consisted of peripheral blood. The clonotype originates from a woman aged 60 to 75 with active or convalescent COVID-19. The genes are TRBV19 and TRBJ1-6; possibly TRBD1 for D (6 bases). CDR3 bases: TGTGCCAGTACGGACAGACTACTTTCACCCCTCCACTTT. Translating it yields CASTDRLLSPLHF.